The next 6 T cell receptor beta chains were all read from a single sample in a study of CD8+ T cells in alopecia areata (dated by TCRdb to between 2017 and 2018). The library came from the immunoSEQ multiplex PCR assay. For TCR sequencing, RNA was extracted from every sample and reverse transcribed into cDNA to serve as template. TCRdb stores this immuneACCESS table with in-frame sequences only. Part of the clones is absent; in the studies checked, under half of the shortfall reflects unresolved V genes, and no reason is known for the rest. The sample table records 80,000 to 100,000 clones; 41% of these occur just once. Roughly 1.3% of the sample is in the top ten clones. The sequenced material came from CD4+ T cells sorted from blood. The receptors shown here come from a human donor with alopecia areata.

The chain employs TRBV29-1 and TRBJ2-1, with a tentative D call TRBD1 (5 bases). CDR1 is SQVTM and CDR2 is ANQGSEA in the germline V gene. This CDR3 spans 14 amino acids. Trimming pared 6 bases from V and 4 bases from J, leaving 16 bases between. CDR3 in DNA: TGCAGCGTATCGCACAGGTTGGTATACAATGAGCAGTTCTTC. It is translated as CSVSHRLVYNEQFF.

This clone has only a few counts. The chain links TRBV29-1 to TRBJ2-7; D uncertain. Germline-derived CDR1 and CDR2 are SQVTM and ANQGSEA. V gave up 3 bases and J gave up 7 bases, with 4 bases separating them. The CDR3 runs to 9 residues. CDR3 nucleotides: TGCAGCGTTGAGGGGGAGCAGTACTTC. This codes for CSVEGEQYF.

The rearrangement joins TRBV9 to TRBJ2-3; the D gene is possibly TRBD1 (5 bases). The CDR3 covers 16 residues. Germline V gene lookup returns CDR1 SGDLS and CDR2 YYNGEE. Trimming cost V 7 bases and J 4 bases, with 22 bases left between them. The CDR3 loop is CASSPGPWKRPDTQYF. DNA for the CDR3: TGTGCCAGCTCACCAGGGCCTTGGAAACGTCCAGATACGCAGTATTTT.

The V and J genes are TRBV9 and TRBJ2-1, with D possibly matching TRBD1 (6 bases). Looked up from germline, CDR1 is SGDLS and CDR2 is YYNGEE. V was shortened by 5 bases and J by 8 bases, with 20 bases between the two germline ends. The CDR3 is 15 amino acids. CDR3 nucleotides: TGTGCCAGCAGGAGGGGAACAGGGCCCCAGCATGAGCAGTTCTTC. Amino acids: CASRRGTGPQHEQFF.

In nucleotides, the CDR3 is TGTGCCAGCAGTTCCAGGGGGGTAGTGTCGGAGCAGTACTTC. Its translation: CASSSRGVVSEQYF. The chain has TRBV7-9 and TRBJ2-7, with a weak D call TRBD1 (7 bases). Per germline, CDR1 SEHNR and CDR2 FQNEAQ (reference sequence). Trimming left V 6 bases short and J 7 bases short, with 19 bases between. The CDR3 runs to 14 residues. Filled out from reference TRBV7-9 and TRBJ2-7, the complete variable domain reads DTGVSQNPRHKITKRGQNVTFRCDPISEHNRLYWYRQTLGQGPEFLTYFQNEAQLEKSRLLSDRFSAERPKGSFSTLEIQRTEQGDSAMYLCASSSRGVVSEQYFGPGTRLTVT.

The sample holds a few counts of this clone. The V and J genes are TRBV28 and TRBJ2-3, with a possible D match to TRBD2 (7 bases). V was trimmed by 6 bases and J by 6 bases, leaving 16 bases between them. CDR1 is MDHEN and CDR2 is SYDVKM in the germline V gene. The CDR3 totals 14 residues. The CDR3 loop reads CASREEGGYDTQYF. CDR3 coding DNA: TGTGCCAGCAGGGAAGAGGGGGGGTACGATACGCAGTATTTT.